A single TCR beta chain is shown here with its context. Its specificity is not known. The assay that was used to sequence DNA from cultured CD4+ T cells was the Oncomine TCR Beta short-read assay. The authors extracted genomic DNA from cultured CD4+ T cells. TCRdb redid the calling of the PCR reads with MiXCR, one entry per CDR3 protein. The repertoire has 15,000 to 20,000 distinct CDR3 sequences, around half of them found once; the top ten carry about 4%. Sample treatment: approximately 10-day PBMC culture with coronavirus spike peptide pools or control peptides (ViraFEST assay). TCR sequencing followed the expansion of antigen-specific T cells with peptide pools in ViraFEST. Germline loops: CDR1 MNHEY, CDR2 SVGEGT. CDR3 length: 18 residues. The germline V and J ends were trimmed by 0 bases and 5 bases, with 22 bases remaining between them. The sample belongs to a study of vaccination and CD4 T cells after COVID-19. Study context: Post-vaccine sampling followed dose two by a median around 74 days (range 14 to 241). Researchers treated control cultures with a CEFX pool, an HIV-1 Nef pool, or no peptide.

This material consisted of CD4+ T cells from blood, cultured in vitro, taken before SARS-CoV-2 vaccination. The gene calls are TRBV6-2 or TRBV6-3 and TRBJ1-2; D is uncertain. The source is a human donor who had recovered from COVID-19. CDR3: CASSYSVAGAIGPYGYTF. The CDR3 nucleotides read TGTGCCAGCAGTTACTCGGTGGCAGGAGCTATAGGGCCATATGGCTACACCTTC.